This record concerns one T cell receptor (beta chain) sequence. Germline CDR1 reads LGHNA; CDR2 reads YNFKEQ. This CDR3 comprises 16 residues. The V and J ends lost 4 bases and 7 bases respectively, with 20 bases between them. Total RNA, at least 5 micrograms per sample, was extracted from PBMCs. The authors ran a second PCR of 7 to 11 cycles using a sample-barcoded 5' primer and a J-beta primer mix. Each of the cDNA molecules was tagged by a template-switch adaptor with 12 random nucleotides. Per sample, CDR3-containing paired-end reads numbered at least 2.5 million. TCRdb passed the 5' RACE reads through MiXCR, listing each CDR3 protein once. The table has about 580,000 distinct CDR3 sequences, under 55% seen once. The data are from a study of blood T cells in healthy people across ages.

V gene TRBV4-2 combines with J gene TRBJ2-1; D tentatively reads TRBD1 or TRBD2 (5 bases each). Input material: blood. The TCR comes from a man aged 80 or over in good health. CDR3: CASSRYEGSSGNEQFF. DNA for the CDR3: TGTGCCAGCAGCCGGTACGAGGGATCCTCAGGGAATGAGCAGTTCTTC.